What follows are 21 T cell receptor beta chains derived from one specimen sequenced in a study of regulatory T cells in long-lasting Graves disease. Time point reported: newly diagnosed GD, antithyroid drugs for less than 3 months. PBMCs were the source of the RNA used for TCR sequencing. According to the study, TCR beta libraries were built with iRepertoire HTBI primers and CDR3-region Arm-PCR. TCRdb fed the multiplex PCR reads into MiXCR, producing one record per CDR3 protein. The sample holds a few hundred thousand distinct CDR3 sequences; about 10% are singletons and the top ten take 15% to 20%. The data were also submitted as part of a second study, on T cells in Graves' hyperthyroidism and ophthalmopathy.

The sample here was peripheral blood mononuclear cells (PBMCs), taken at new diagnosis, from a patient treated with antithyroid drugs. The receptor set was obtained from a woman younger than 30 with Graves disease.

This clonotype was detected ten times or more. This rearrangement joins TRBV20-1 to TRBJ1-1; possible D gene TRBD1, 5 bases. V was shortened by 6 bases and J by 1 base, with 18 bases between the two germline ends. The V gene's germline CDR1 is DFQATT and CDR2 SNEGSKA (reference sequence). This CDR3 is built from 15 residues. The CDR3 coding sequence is TGCAGTGCCGGAAGCAGGGTTCTGAGGAACACTGAAGCTTTCTTT. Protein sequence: CSAGSRVLRNTEAFF.

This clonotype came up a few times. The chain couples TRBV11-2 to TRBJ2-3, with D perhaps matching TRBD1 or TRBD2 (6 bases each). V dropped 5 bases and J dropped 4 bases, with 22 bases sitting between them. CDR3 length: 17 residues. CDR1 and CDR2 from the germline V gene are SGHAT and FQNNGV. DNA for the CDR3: TGTGCCAGCAGCCCCCTCGGGGGCCGTATAGTCGCAGATACGCAGTATTTT. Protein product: CASSPLGGRIVADTQYF.

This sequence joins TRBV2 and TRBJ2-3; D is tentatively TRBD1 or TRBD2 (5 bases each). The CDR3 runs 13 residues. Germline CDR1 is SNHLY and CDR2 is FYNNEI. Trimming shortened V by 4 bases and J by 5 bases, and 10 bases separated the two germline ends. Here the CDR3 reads CASSGRDVDTQYF. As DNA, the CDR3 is TGTGCCAGCAGTGGCCGGGACGTAGATACGCAGTATTTT.

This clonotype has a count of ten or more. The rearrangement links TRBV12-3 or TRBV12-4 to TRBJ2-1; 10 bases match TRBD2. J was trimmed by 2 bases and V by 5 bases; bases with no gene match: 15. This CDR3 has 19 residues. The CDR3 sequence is CASSPLPFAAGGAYNEQFF. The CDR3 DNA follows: TGTGCCAGCAGTCCACTACCCTTCGCAGCGGGGGGGGCCTACAATGAGCAGTTCTTC.

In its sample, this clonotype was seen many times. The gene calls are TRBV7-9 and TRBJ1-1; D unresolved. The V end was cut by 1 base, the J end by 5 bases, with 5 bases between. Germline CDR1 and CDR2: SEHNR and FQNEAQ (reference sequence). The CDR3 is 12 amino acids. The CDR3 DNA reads TGTGCCAGCAGCTTAGAGGAAACTGAAGCTTTCTTT. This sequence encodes CASSLEETEAFF. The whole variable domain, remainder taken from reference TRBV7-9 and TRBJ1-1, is DTGVSQNPRHKITKRGQNVTFRCDPISEHNRLYWYRQTLGQGPEFLTYFQNEAQLEKSRLLSDRFSAERPKGSFSTLEIQRTEQGDSAMYLCASSLEETEAFFGQGTRLTVV.

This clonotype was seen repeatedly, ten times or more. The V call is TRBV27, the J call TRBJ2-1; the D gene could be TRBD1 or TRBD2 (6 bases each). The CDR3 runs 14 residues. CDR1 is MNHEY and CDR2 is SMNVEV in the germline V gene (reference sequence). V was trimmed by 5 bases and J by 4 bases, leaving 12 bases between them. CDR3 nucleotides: TGTGCCAGCAGTGACCAGGGGACTTACAATGAGCAGTTCTTC. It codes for CASSDQGTYNEQFF.

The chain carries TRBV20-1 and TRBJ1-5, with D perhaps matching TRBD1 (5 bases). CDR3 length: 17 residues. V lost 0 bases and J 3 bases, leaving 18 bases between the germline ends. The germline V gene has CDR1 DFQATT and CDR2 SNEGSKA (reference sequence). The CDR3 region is CSARDGRGLLSNQPQHF. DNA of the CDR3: TGCAGTGCTAGAGATGGGAGGGGCTTACTTTCCAATCAGCCCCAGCATTTT.

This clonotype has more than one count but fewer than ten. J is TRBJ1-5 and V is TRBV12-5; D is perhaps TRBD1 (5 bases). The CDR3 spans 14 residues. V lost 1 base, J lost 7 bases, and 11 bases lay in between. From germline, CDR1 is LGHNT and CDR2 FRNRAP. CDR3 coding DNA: TGTGCTAGTGGTTTGGCTGGGGGGATACAGCCCCAGCATTTT. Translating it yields CASGLAGGIQPQHF.

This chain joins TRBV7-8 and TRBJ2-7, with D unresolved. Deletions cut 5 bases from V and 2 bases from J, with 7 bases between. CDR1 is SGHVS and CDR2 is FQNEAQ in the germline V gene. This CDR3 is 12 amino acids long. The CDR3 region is CASSPKTYEQYF. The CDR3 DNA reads TGTGCCAGCAGCCCGAAGACCTACGAGCAGTACTTC. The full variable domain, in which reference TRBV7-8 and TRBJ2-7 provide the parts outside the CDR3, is GAGVSQSPRYKVAKRGQDVALRCDPISGHVSLFWYQQALGQGPEFLTYFQNEAQLDKSGLPSDRFFAERPEGSVSTLKIQRTQQEDSAVYLCASSPKTYEQYFGPGTRLTVT.

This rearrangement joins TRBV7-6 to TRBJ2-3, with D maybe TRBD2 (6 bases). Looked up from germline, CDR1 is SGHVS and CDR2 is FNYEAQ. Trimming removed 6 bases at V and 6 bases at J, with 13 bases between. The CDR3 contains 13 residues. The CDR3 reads CASSTAGWDTQYF. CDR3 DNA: TGTGCCAGCAGTACGGCGGGGTGGGATACGCAGTATTTT.

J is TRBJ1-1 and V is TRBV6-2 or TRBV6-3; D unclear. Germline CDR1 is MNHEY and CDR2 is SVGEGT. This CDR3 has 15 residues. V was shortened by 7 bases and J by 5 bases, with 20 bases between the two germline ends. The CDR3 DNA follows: TGTGCCAGCACGGGAAGGGAGAGGTTGGTTACTGAAGCTTTCTTT. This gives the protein CASTGRERLVTEAFF.

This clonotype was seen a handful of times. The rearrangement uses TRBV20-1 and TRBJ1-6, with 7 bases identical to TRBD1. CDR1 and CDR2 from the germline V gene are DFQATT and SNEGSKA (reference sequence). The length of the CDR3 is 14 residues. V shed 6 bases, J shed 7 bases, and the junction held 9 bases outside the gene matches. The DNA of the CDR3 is TGCAGTGCCAATCCGGGACAGAGAAATTCACCCCTCCACTTT. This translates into CSANPGQRNSPLHF.

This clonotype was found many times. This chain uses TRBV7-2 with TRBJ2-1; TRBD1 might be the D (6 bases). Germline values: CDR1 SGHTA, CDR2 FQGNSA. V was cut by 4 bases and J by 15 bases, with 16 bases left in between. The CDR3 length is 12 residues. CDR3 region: CASSSEPGAGFF. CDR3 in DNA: TGTGCCAGCAGCTCGGAGCCAGGGGCGGGGTTCTTC.

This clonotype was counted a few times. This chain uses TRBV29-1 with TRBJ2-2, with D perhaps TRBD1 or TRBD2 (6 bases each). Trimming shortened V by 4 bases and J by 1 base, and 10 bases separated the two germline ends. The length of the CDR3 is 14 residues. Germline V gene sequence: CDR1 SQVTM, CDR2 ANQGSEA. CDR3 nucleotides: TGCAGCGTTGTTCGGGGGCGGAACACCGGGGAGCTGTTTTTT. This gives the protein CSVVRGRNTGELFF.

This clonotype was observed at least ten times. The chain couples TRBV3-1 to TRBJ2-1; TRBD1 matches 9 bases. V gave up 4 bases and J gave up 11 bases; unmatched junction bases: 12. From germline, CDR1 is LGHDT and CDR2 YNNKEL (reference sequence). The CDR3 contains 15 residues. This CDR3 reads CASSPQFRQGEKQFF. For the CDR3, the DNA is TGTGCCAGCAGCCCCCAATTTAGACAGGGGGAAAAGCAGTTCTTC.

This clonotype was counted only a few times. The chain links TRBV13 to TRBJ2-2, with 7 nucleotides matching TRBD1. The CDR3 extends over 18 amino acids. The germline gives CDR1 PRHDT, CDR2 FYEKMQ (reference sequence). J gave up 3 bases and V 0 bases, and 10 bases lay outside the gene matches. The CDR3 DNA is TGTGCCAGCAGCTTAGGGACAGGGAACACCCAACACACCGGGGAGCTGTTTTTT. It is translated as CASSLGTGNTQHTGELFF.

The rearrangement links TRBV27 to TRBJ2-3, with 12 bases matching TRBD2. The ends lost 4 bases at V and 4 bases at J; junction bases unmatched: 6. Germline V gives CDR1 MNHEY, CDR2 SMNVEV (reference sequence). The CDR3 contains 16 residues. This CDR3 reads CASSSTSGRPPDTQYF. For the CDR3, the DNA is TGTGCCAGCAGTTCCACTAGCGGGAGGCCCCCAGATACGCAGTATTTT.

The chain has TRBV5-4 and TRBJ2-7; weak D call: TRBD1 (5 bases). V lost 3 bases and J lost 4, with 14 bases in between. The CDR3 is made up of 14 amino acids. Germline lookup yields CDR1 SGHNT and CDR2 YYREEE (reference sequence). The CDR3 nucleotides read TGTGCCAGCAGCTGGTGGGGCTTTCGGTACGAGCAGTACGTC. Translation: CASSWWGFRYEQYV.

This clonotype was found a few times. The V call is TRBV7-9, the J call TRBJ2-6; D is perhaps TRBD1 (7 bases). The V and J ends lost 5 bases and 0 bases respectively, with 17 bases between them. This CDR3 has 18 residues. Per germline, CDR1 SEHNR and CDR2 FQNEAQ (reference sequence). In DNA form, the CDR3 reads TGTGCCAGCAGCCCAGGGGGGACAGCCTTCTCTGGGGCCAACGTCCTGACTTTC. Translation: CASSPGGTAFSGANVLTF.

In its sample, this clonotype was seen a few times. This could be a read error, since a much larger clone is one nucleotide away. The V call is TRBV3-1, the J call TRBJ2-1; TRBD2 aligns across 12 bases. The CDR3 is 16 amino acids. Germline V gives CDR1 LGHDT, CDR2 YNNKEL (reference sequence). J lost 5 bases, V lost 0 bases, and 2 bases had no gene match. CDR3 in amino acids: CASSQELAGGHNEQFF. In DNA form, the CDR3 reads TGTGCCAGCAGCCAAGAGCTAGCGGGGGGGCACAATGAGCAGTTCTTC.

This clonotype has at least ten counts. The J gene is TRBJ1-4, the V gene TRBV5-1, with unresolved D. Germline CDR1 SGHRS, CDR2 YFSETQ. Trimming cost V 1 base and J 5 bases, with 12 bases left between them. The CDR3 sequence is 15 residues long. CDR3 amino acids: CASSLSSGVNEKLFF. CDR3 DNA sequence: TGCGCCAGCAGCTTGAGTTCGGGTGTGAATGAAAAACTGTTTTTT.